This is a list of T cell receptor beta chains from one sample in a study of cytomegalovirus exposure and HLA in healthy donors. Some clones are missing from TCRdb's copy, which holds only in-frame ones; the method was immunoSEQ multiplex PCR. This sample has 250,000 or so clones, with around 81% found just once. Sequencing used PBMCs. The receptors stem from a woman in her fifties or sixties in good health and CMV-seropositive. Both conserved end residues are part of each CDR3. D genes are given only for firm matches.

d_gene,j_gene,v_gene,CDR3nt,CDR3aa
TRBD2,TRBJ2-7,TRBV10-1,TGCGCCAGCAGTGGGACAGTGACTAGCGGCGAGCAGTACTTC,CASSGTVTSGEQYF
.,TRBJ1-3,TRBV19,TGTGCCAGCAGGGACAACTCTGGAAACACCATATATTTT,CASRDNSGNTIYF
TRBD1,TRBJ2-7,TRBV6-1,TGTGCCAGCAGGGACAGGCCCCCCTACGAGCAGTACTTC,CASRDRPPYEQYF
TRBD1,TRBJ2-7,TRBV6-1,TGTGCCAGCAGGACAGGGGGATGGGGCGAGCAGTACTTC,CASRTGGWGEQYF
.,TRBJ1-2,TRBV7-9,TGTGCCAGCAGCTTACAGGGGACCGAACACTATGGCTACACCTTC,CASSLQGTEHYGYTF
.,TRBJ2-7,TRBV28,TGTGCCAGCAGCATACTAGGATACGAGCAGTACTTC,CASSILGYEQYF
TRBD2,TRBJ2-1,TRBV5-1,TGCGCCAGCGGAAGGGCTAGCGGGAACAATGAGCAGTTCTTC,CASGRASGNNEQFF
.,TRBJ1-1,TRBV7-9,TGTGCCAGCAGCTTGCGGGAGTGGGACACTGAAGCTTTCTTT,CASSLREWDTEAFF
TRBD2,TRBJ2-7,TRBV9,TGTGCCAGCAGCGTCGGGGAGGGGAAGGACGAGCAGTACTTC,CASSVGEGKDEQYF
TRBD1,TRBJ2-1,TRBV29-1,TGCAGCGTAGAGAATCAGGACAGGAATTACAATGAGCAGTTCTTC,CSVENQDRNYNEQFF
.,TRBJ1-2,TRBV4-1,TGCGCCAGCAGCCAAGATCACCAGATCTATGGCTACACCTTC,CASSQDHQIYGYTF
TRBD2,TRBJ2-1,TRBV4-1,TGCGCCAGCAGCCAAGCTGCCCTCCCCGGGAGGGCCCGTTACAATGAGCAGTTCTTC,CASSQAALPGRARYNEQFF
.,TRBJ2-2,TRBV10-3,TGTGCCATCAGTTGGGCCAGCCCGTCGAACACCGGGGAGCTGTTTTTT,CAISWASPSNTGELFF
TRBD2,TRBJ2-3,TRBV7-9,TGTGCCAGCAGCTTAGCCCTAGCGGGAGGACCAGATACGCAGTATTTT,CASSLALAGGPDTQYF
.,TRBJ1-1,TRBV7-9,TGTTCCAGCAGCTTAGTAGCCCCTGAAGCTTTCTTT,CSSSLVAPEAFF
TRBD2,TRBJ2-3,TRBV5-1,TGCGCCAGCAGCTTGGCTAGCGGGAGTGGCACAGATACGCAGTATTTT,CASSLASGSGTDTQYF
.,TRBJ2-2,TRBV11-3,TGTGCCAGCGGCAAGAACACCGGGGAGCTGTTTTTT,CASGKNTGELFF
TRBD2,TRBJ2-7,TRBV19,TGTGCCAGTAGTACCCGGCGGGGGAGCGGGGGGACTATTTCGTACGAGCAGTACTTC,CASSTRRGSGGTISYEQYF